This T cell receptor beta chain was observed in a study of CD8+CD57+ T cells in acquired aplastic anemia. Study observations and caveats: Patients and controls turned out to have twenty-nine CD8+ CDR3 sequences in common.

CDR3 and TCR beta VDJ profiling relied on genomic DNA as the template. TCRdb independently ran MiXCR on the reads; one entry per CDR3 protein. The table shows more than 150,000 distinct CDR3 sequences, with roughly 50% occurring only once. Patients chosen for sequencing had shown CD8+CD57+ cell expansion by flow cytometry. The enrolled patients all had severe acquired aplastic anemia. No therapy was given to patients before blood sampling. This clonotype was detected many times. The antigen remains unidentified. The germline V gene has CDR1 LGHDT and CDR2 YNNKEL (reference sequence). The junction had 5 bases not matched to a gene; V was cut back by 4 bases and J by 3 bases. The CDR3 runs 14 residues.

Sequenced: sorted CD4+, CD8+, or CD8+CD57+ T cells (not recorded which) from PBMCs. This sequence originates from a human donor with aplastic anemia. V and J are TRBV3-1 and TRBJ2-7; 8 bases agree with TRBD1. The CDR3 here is CASSPGQGDYEQYF. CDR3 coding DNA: TGTGCCAGCAGCCCCGGACAGGGCGACTACGAGCAGTACTTC.